This record covers a single T cell receptor beta chain. In this sample, this clonotype turned up many times. Its antigen has not been determined. Per-base quality was not reported, and no clone a single base away is much larger than it. The TCR beta CDR3 regions were amplified from RNA transcripts. The TCR CDR3 was subjected to a first round of RT-PCR using the HTBI primer set and the Qiagen OneStep RT-PCR kit. Libraries were constructed in a second round of multiplex PCR, after which size selection and purification were performed. Sequencing of the libraries was done on an Illumina HiSeq2000 using paired-end 100 bp reads. Per the source publication's procedure: SOAPnuke was used to process the raw data, throwing out any read that contained adapters or uncalled bases, had a mean Phred below 15, or lacked an exact constant-primer or identifier match. High-quality paired reads were merged with COPE v1.2.5, and unique nucleotide sequences were defined as clonotypes. Clonotypes were aligned to IMGT TRBV, TRBD and TRBJ reference segments using MiTCR v1.1. Only V-J combinations with frequency above 0.0001, covering about 99% of repertoires, were analysed. A TCS score was defined as the ratio of F50 (clonal expansion) to E x V (chaos), with BLOSUM62-based TCRdist applied between CDR3 peptides within each V-J. Welch's t-statistics and random forest reduced fewer than 600 V-J features to roughly 13, which were used in a naive Bayes classifier (R e1071). TCRdb trimmed public reads at Q25 via fastp, called clones via MiXCR and kept in-frame beta chains. When rows share a CDR3 protein, they turn into one entry using the most common DNA and genes. None of the V and J calls come from the authors' own analysis; TCRdb made them. Here the sample has approximately 590,000 distinct CDR3 sequences; around 14% occur a single time. Approximately 7.4% of the sample goes to the ten largest clones.

Trimming at the junction amounts to 2 bases on V and 5 bases on J, and the germline ends lie 10 bases apart. The CDR3 holds 14 amino acids from the cysteine to the phenylalanine. Of the read, only the CDR3 DNA is kept; its 42 bases are in frame from base 1. From a lookup of the germline V gene, CDR1 and CDR2 are KGHSH and LQKENI. The data were taken from a study of T cells in Graves' hyperthyroidism and ophthalmopathy (dated by TCRdb to between 2019 and 2020). Looking at the study overall: Peripheral blood samples were taken at initial diagnosis, before any treatment was given. The 80 to 100 discovery patients were randomly divided into training and test sets at a 7:3 ratio. In addition, the study compared T-cell repertoires in thyroid tissue and in blood from five to seven Graves' hyperthyroidism patients. The paper describes TCR Vbeta CDR3 sequencing of 135 peripheral blood samples, made up of 43 ophthalmopathy patients, 70 to 75 hyperthyroidism patients and 17 progressor patients. Prospective prediction of ophthalmopathy was tested in an independent validation cohort of fewer than 20 hyperthyroidism patients and some 17 patients who later progressed to ophthalmopathy. To identify TCR V-J signatures that set the groups apart, the researchers used a discovery cohort of 100 patients, made up of 43 with Graves' ophthalmopathy and about 59 with stable Graves' hyperthyroidism. After blood sampling, hyperthyroidism patients were treated with methimazole at a starting dose of 30 mg daily, and ophthalmopathy patients were treated with high-dose intravenous methylprednisolone. Beyond this particular receptor, the publication reports: Sample size was not statistically predetermined, and investigators were not blinded to group allocation. A model built on a 13 V-J signature distinguished ophthalmopathy from stable hyperthyroidism, reaching around 87% sensitivity and approximately 83% specificity in cross-validation and 80%/75% in testing. Most expanded thyroid clonotypes (frequency above 0.001) were also detected in blood, a finding suggesting that blood repertoires may reflect thyroid immune responses. In validation, the model predicted progression to ophthalmopathy with roughly 70% sensitivity and 72% to 85% specificity, a median of roughly seven months before onset.

Graves' hyperthyroidism was defined as stable when no progression to ophthalmopathy occurred over 18 months of follow-up. Hyperthyroidism patients were aged 18 to 65 years and newly diagnosed, with disease duration of less than 2 months. The study excluded patients with uncontrolled infections, other autoimmune diseases, pregnancy or lactation. Diagnoses were established on the basis of clinical symptoms, serum thyroxine and TRAb, thyroid ultrasound, and orbital computed tomography. PBMCs were separated from under 11 ml of fresh peripheral blood using Ficoll-Paque density gradient centrifugation. Total RNA was extracted with Trizol reagent, and quality was checked on an Agilent 2100 Bioanalyzer.

The specimen sequenced was blood. Recombination linked TRBV18 to TRBJ1-5, with no D gene named confidently. The receptor was derived from a woman aged 25 to 39 with Graves' hyperthyroidism. The CDR3 region has the sequence CASSPGVGDQPQHF. The nucleotide sequence reads TGTGCCAGCTCACCAGGGGTTGGAGATCAGCCCCAGCATTTT.